Given below is one T cell receptor beta chain in context. The antigen is unknown. These data come from a study of cytomegalovirus exposure and HLA in healthy donors. Overall study results and limits: By HLA locus, TCR association rates varied in a later analysis, with DRB1 showing the most and HLA-C the fewest. As was reported, the classifier diagnosed cytomegalovirus status with high specificity and sensitivity.

13 Jbeta primers and 60 Vbeta primers were used for the PCR. TCRdb keeps only in-frame clones here, not all; method: immunoSEQ multiplex PCR. The sample has 180,000 or so clones, around 80% seen once. The germline gives CDR1 GTSNPN, CDR2 SVGIG (reference sequence). J gave up 3 bases and V 2 bases, and 14 bases lay outside the gene matches. The CDR3 consists of 17 residues. The rearrangement uses TRBV30 and TRBJ2-7, with 9 bases fitting TRBD1. The sequenced sample consisted of PBMCs. The receptor's source is a woman in her twenties or thirties in good health and CMV-seronegative. The CDR3: CAWSRVQGGQGDYEQYF. CDR3 coding DNA: TGTGCCTGGAGTAGAGTGCAGGGGGGACAGGGAGACTACGAGCAGTACTTC.